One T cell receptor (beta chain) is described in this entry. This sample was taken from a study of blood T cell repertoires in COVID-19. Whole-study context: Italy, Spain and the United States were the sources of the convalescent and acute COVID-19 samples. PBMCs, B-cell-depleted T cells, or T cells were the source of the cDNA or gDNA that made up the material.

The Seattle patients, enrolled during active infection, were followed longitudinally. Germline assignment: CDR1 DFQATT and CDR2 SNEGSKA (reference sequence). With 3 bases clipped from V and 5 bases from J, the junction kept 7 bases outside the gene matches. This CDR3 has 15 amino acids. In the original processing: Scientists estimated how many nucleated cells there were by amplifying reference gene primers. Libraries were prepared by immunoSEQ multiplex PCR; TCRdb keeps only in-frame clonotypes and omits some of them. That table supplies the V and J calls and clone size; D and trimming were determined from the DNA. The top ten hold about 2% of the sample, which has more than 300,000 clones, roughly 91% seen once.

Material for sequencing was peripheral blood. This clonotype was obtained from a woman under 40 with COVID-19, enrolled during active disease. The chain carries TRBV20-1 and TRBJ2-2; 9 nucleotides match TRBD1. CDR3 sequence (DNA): TGCAGTGCTAGTCACAACAGGGGGCGAACCGGGGAGCTGTTTTTT. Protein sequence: CSASHNRGRTGELFF.